This entry lists 8 T cell receptor beta chains sequenced from one sample in a study of Ad26.COV2.S vaccination and SARS-CoV-2 variants. The repertoire was sequenced with immunoSEQ multiplex PCR; TCRdb's copy has only in-frame clones and lacks some. The repertoire includes 290,000 or so clones, about 87% of them detected once, and 3% to 4% sits in the top ten. Described treatment: over 15 received Ad26.COV2.S at low or high dose, single or two shots; several received placebo; per-sample allocation not given. Day 63 after the first vaccine or placebo injection was the time point for sampling. This specimen consisted of peripheral blood, obtained in a trial of Ad26.COV2.S vaccine versus placebo. These receptor sequences come from a person aged 18-60 years who received the Ad26.COV2.S COVID-19 vaccine or a placebo.

This clone has only a few counts. Here the CDR3 DNA reads TGCAGCGTTGAAGATATTTGGACTGAAGCTTTCTTT. Protein sequence: CSVEDIWTEAFF. The J gene is TRBJ1-1, the V gene TRBV29-1; D ambiguous. The CDR3 totals 12 residues. Looked up from germline, CDR1 is SQVTM and CDR2 is ANQGSEA. Between the trimmed V and J ends, which lost 0 bases and 5 bases, there was a span of 7 bases.

The chain links TRBV19 to TRBJ1-1, with a tentative D call TRBD1 (5 bases). V lost 4 bases, J lost 3 bases, and 18 bases lay in between. CDR3 size: 16 residues. Germline V gives CDR1 LNHDA, CDR2 SQIVND (reference sequence). Written as DNA, the CDR3 is TGTGCCAGTAGTACGAGATATACAGGAACTTACACTGAAGCTTTCTTT. Its translation is CASSTRYTGTYTEAFF.

This sequence joins TRBV27 and TRBJ2-7; no clear D. The CDR3 covers 13 residues. Trimming cost V 2 bases and J 5 bases, with 10 bases left between them. CDR1 and CDR2 from the germline V gene are MNHEY and SMNVEV (reference sequence). CDR3 protein: CASSLLGINEQYF. For the CDR3, the DNA is TGTGCCAGCAGTTTACTAGGGATCAACGAGCAGTACTTC.

The J gene is TRBJ1-1, the V gene TRBV10-2; D unclear. Germline-derived CDR1 and CDR2 are WSHSY and SAAADI. This CDR3 contains 14 residues. Deletions cut 10 bases from V and 3 bases from J, with 18 bases between. CDR3 loop: CATKPVSGDTEAFF. CDR3 sequence (DNA): TGCGCCACCAAGCCCGTATCTGGGGACACTGAAGCTTTCTTT.

Concerning this clone: Other DNA sequences in this sample translate to the same CDR3. This chain joins TRBV7-3 and TRBJ2-2; D gene unclear. The CDR3 has 12 residues. Germline V lookup: CDR1 SGHTA, CDR2 FQGTGA. The ends were cut back, 3 bases at V and 2 bases at J, with 1 base in the middle. The CDR3 protein is CASSFNTGELFF. The CDR3 coding sequence is TGTGCCAGCAGCTTCAACACCGGGGAGCTGTTTTTT.

Only a few counts were recorded for this clone. The genes are TRBV6-1 and TRBJ2-7; the match to TRBD2 covers 9 bases. The ends lost 2 bases at V and 4 bases at J; junction bases unmatched: 6. From germline, CDR1 is MNHNS and CDR2 SASEGT. This CDR3 region has 15 residues. This CDR3 is CASSESGGTSYEQYF. The CDR3, as DNA: TGTGCCAGCAGTGAAAGCGGGGGGACTTCGTACGAGCAGTACTTC.

The V and J genes are TRBV28 and TRBJ1-1; no firm D call. The CDR3 totals 15 residues. Trimming shortened V by 6 bases and J by 3 bases, and 17 bases separated the two germline ends. The germline gives CDR1 MDHEN, CDR2 SYDVKM. The CDR3 coding sequence is TGTGCCAGCAGCCCTCTGGTGAAGGGAGACACTGAAGCTTTCTTT. Residues: CASSPLVKGDTEAFF.

The rearrangement uses TRBV9 and TRBJ1-2; D might be TRBD1 (6 bases). The germline CDR1 and CDR2 sequences are SGDLS and YYNGEE. V was pared by 0 bases and J by 3 bases, with 12 bases between. There are 15 residues in the CDR3. CDR3 amino acids: CASSVDPRTDYGYTF. The CDR3 DNA follows: TGTGCCAGCAGCGTAGACCCTCGGACAGACTATGGCTACACCTTC.